There are many counts of the clone carrying this TCR beta chain. The data are from a study of early T cells in non-severe SARS-CoV-2 infection. V was shortened by 3 bases and J by 2 bases, with 20 bases between the two germline ends. CDR1 and CDR2 from the germline V gene are MNHEY and SMNVEV (reference sequence). The CDR3 is 18 amino acids. MiXCR, applied by TCRdb to the 5' RACE reads, yields one record per CDR3 protein. This sample has about 70,000 distinct CDR3 sequences, with over 3.5% found just once. This sequence joins TRBV27 and TRBJ2-1; D tentatively fits TRBD1 or TRBD2 (7 bases each). The receptor's source is an adult who was a healthcare worker with PCR-confirmed SARS-CoV-2 infection or an uninfected control (not recorded which). The donor label of this sample is uncertain. The starting material was whole blood, obtained at baseline. DNA of the CDR3: TGTGCCAGCAGTTTTAGCGGGTGGCAGGGGGTCCCCTACAATGAGCAGTTCTTC. This encodes CASSFSGWQGVPYNEQFF.